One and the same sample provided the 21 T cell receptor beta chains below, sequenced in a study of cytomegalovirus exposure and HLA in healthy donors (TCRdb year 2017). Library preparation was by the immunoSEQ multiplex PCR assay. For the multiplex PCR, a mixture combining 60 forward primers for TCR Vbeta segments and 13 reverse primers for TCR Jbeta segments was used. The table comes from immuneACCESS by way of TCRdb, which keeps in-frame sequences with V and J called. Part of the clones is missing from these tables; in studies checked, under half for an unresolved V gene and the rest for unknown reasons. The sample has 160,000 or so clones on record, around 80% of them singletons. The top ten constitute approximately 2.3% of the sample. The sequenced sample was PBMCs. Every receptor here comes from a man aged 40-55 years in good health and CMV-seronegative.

The CDR3 DNA is TGTGCCAGCAGCTTCCACAGGCAGTACGAGCAGTACTTC. This translates into CASSFHRQYEQYF. This rearrangement joins TRBV5-5 to TRBJ2-7, with D perhaps TRBD1 (5 bases). The V and J ends lost 2 bases and 4 bases respectively, with 10 bases between them. Per the germline V gene, CDR1 is SGHKS and CDR2 is YYEKEE (reference sequence). The CDR3 contains 13 residues. Full variable domain (outside the CDR3, taken from reference TRBV5-5 and TRBJ2-7): DAGVTQSPTHLIKTRGQQVTLRCSPISGHKSVSWYQQVLGQGPQFIFQYYEKEERGRGNFPDRFSARQFPNYSSELNVNALLLGDSALYLCASSFHRQYEQYFGPGTRLTVT.

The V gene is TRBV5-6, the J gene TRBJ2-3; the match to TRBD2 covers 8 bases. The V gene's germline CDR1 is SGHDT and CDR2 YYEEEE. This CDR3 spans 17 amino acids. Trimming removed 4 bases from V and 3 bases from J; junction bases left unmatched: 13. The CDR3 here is CASSQNLLAAPTDTQYF. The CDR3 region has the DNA TGTGCCAGCAGCCAAAACCTACTAGCGGCCCCGACAGATACGCAGTATTTT.

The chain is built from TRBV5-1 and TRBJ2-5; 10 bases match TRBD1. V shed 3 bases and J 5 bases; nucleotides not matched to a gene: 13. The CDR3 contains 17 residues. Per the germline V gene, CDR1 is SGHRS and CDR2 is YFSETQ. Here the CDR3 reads CASSSIGTGAQGETQYF. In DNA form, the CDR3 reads TGCGCCAGCAGCTCTATAGGGACAGGGGCCCAGGGGGAGACCCAGTACTTC.

The CDR3 protein is CAISDDRRTPEAFF. CDR3 nucleotides: TGTGCCATCAGTGATGATCGGCGGACACCTGAAGCTTTCTTT. V and J are TRBV10-3 and TRBJ1-1; weak D call: TRBD1 (5 bases). This CDR3 is built from 14 residues. Germline V gives CDR1 ENHRY, CDR2 SYGVKD. V lost 3 bases and J 6 bases, leaving 14 bases between the germline ends.

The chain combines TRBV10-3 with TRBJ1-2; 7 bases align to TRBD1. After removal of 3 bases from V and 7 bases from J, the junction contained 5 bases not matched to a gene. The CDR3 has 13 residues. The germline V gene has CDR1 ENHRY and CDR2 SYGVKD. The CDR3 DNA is TGTGCCATCAGTGAAGTAGGGGGCGGTGGCTACACCTTC. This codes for CAISEVGGGGYTF.

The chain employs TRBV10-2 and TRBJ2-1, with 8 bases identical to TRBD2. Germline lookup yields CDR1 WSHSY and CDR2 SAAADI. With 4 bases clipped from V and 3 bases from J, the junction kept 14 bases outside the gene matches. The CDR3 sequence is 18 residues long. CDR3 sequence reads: CASSARLAGGTRYNEQFF. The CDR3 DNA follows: TGCGCCAGCAGTGCACGTCTAGCGGGTGGGACACGCTACAATGAGCAGTTCTTC.

The CDR3 here is CASRTGGSYNEQFF. CDR3 sequence (DNA): TGTGCCAGTAGAACAGGGGGCTCCTACAATGAGCAGTTCTTC. The genes are TRBV19 and TRBJ2-1; 8 nucleotides line up with TRBD1. Germline CDR1 and CDR2: LNHDA and SQIVND (reference sequence). The CDR3 contains 14 residues. The trim removed 6 bases at V and 0 bases at J, leaving 1 base unmatched.

The CDR3 spells CAWTSSRGEQYF. CDR3 nucleotide sequence: TGTGCCTGGACATCCTCACGGGGGGAGCAGTACTTC. This chain joins TRBV30 and TRBJ2-7; possibly TRBD2 for D (6 bases). V lost 4 bases to trimming and J lost 7 bases, with 14 bases between them. This CDR3 is 12 amino acids long. Germline V gene lookup returns CDR1 GTSNPN and CDR2 SVGIG (reference sequence).

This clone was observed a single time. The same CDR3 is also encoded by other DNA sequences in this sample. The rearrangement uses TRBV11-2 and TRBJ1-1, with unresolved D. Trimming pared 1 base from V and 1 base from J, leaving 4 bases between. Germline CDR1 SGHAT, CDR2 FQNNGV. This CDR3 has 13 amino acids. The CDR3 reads CASSLVRNTEAFF. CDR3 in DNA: TGTGCCAGCAGCTTAGTGCGGAACACTGAAGCTTTCTTT.

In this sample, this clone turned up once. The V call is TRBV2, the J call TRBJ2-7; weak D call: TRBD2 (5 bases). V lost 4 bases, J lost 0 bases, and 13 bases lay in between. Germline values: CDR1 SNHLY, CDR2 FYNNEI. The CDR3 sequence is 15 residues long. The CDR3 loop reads CASSVYPGISYEQYF. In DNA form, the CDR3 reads TGTGCCAGCAGTGTTTATCCGGGGATCTCCTACGAGCAGTACTTC.

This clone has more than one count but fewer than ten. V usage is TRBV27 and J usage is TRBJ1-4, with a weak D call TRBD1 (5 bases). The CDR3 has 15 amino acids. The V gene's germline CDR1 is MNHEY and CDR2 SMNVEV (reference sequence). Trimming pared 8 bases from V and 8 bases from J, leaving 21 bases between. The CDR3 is CASGMPRVRGEKLFF. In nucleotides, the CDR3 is TGTGCCAGCGGAATGCCTCGAGTGCGGGGGGAAAAACTGTTTTTT.

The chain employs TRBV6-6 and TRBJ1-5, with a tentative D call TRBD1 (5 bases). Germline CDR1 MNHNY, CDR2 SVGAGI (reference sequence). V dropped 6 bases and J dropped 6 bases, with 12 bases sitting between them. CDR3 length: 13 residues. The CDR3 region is CASRRQLPQPQHF. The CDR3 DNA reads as TGTGCCAGCAGACGACAGTTACCTCAGCCCCAGCATTTT.

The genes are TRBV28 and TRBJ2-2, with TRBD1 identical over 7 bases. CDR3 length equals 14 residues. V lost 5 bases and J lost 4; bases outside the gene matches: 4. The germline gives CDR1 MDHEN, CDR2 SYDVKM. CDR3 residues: CASSTGVGTGELFF. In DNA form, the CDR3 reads TGTGCCAGCAGTACAGGGGTGGGCACCGGGGAGCTGTTTTTT. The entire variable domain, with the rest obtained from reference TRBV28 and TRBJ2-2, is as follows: DVKVTQSSRYLVKRTGEKVFLECVQDMDHENMFWYRQDPGLGLRLIYFSYDVKMKEKGDIPEGYSVSREKKERFSLILESASTNQTSMYLCASSTGVGTGELFFGEGSRLTVL.

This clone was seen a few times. CDR3 sequence: CSASNNEQFF. Written as DNA, the CDR3 is TGCAGTGCTAGTAACAATGAGCAGTTCTTC. J is TRBJ2-1 and V is TRBV20-1; D ambiguous. Germline V gene data show CDR1 as DFQATT and CDR2 as SNEGSKA (reference sequence). This CDR3 has 10 amino acids. Trimming shortened V by 3 bases and J by 5 bases, and 2 bases separated the two germline ends.

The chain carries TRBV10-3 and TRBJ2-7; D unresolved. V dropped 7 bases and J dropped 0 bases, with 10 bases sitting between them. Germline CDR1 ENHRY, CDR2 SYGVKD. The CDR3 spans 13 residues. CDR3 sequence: CAIMSENSYEQYF. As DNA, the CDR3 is TGTGCCATCATGAGCGAGAACTCCTACGAGCAGTACTTC.

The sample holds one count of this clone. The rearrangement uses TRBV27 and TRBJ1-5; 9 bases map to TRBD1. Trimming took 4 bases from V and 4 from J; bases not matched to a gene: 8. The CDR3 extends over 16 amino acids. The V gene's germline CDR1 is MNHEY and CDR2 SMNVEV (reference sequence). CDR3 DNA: TGTGCCAGCAGTTCGGGGGCCGGACAGGGGAATCAGCCCCAGCATTTT. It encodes CASSSGAGQGNQPQHF.

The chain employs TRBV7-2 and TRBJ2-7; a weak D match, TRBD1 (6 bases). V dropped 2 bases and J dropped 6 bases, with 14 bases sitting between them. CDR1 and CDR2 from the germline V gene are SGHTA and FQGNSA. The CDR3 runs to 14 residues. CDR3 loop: CASSLLQGYGEQYF. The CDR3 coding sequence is TGTGCCAGCAGCTTATTACAGGGTTACGGCGAGCAGTACTTC.

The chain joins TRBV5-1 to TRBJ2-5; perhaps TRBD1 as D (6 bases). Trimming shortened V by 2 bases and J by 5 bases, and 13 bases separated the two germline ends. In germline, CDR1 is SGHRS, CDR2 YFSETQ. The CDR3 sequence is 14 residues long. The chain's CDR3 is CASSFQGPGETQYF. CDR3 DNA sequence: TGCGCCAGCAGCTTTCAGGGGCCGGGGGAGACCCAGTACTTC.

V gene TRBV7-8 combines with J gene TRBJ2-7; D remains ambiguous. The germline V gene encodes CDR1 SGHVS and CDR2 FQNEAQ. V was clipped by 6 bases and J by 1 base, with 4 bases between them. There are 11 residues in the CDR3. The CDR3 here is CASSPSYEQYF. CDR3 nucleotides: TGTGCCAGCAGTCCTTCCTACGAGCAGTACTTC.

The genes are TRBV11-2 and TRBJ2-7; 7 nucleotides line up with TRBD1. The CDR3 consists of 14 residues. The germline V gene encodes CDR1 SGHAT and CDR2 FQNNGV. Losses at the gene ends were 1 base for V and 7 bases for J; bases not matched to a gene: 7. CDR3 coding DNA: TGTGCCAGCAGCTTAGGAGGGGGCGCGAGGGAGCAGTACTTC. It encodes CASSLGGGAREQYF. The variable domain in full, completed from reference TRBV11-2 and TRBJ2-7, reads EAGVAQSPRYKIIEKRQSVAFWCNPISGHATLYWYQQILGQGPKLLIQFQNNGVVDDSQLPKDRFSAERLKGVDSTLKIQPAKLEDSAVYLCASSLGGGAREQYFGPGTRLTVT.

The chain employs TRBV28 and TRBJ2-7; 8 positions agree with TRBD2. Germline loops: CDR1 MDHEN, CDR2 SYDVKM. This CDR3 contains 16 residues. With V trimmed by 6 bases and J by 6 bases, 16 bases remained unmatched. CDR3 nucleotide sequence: TGTGCCAGCAGCCGACCCGGGACGGTGCTAGCGGGCGAGCAGTACTTC. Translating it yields CASSRPGTVLAGEQYF.